This T cell receptor beta chain was recorded in a study of blood T cell repertoires in COVID-19. Study summary: The United States, Italy and Spain supplied acute and convalescent COVID-19 samples.

Authors' methods: For nucleated cells, counts were estimated from reference gene primer amplification. Generated by immunoSEQ multiplex PCR, the TCRdb table keeps only in-frame clones and is missing some. For V, J and clone size, that table is used; D and trimming come from the DNA. Of about 130,000 clones listed, about four fifths were seen once; the top ten hold approximately 18%. Recruited during active infection, patients (from Seattle) were subsequently followed longitudinally. This CDR3 comprises 16 residues. J was trimmed by 4 bases and V by 4 bases; bases with no gene match: 7. In germline, CDR1 is MNHNS, CDR2 SASEGT.

The V gene is TRBV6-1, the J gene TRBJ1-4; 9 positions match TRBD1. Sequencing was done on a sample of peripheral blood. The sequence was obtained from a man aged 30-40 years with COVID-19, enrolled during active disease. The CDR3 DNA is TGTGCCAGCAGTGTTCTGCCGGGACAGGGTAATGAAAAACTGTTTTTT. Translated: CASSVLPGQGNEKLFF.